This T cell receptor (beta chain) was profiled in a study of immune evolution from preneoplasia to lung adenocarcinoma. Study findings and constraints: Normal lung had highest clonality; later lesions appeared denser, more diverse. Top clone frequencies peaked in normal lung, apparently declining through invasive adenocarcinoma.

Produced via immunoSEQ multiplex PCR; TCRdb's table is partial and in-frame only. In the table there are some 7,800 clones, more than 75% of which are singletons. Concerning this clone itself: Its antigen is not identified.

Patient tissue came from resections in Japan or China, 2014–2017. H&E slides confirmed each diagnosis, reviewed by two pathologists independently. The V and J ends lost 6 bases and 11 bases, in that order; junction bases with no gene match: 10. Germline assignment: CDR1 MNHEY and CDR2 SVGAGI. The CDR3 contains 13 residues. The chain recombines TRBV6-5 with TRBJ2-7, with 10 bases that match TRBD1. The sequencing sample was made of FFPE adjacent normal lung tissue. The receptor's source is a person aged 55 to 79 with lung adenocarcinoma. CDR3 nucleotide sequence: TGTGCCAGCAGCCCGGGGACAGGGGATTTTAAGTACTTC. Amino acids: CASSPGTGDFKYF.